These T cell receptor beta chains were read from a single sample in a study of PD-L1 blockade in urothelial cancer. Some clones are missing from TCRdb's copy, which holds only in-frame ones; the method was immunoSEQ multiplex PCR. The sample comprises about 52,000 clones, 84% of which are singletons, and 1% to 1.5% rests with the top ten. The input for sequencing was PBMCs, taken around atezolizumab (anti-PD-L1) treatment. Source of these receptors: a man between 50 and 59 years old with urothelial cancer. CDR3s include the opening cysteine and the closing phenylalanine or tryptophan. D genes are given only for firm matches. Size is stated for part of the rows, as once, few or many counts, or as a class when the clone is expanded.

clone_size	d_call	v_call	j_call	cdr3_nt	cdr3_aa
.	TRBD1	TRBV29-1	TRBJ1-2	TGCAGCGTTGGGGACAGGGGGGCGGGTGGCTACACCTTC	CSVGDRGAGGYTF
once	.	TRBV6-5	TRBJ2-7	TGTGCCAGCAGCCGGGACTGGAGCTCCTACGAGCAGTACTTC	CASSRDWSSYEQYF
.	.	TRBV7-2	TRBJ2-3	TGTGCCAGCAGTTTTACAGTGGGCACAGATACGCAGTATTTT	CASSFTVGTDTQYF
.	.	TRBV30	TRBJ2-3	TGTGCCTGGAGTGTCCCAGGTTCAGATACGCAGTATTTT	CAWSVPGSDTQYF
few	TRBD2	TRBV18	TRBJ2-5	TGTGCCAGCTCACCCTGGACCGTCGGGGGGAGTGAGACCCAGTACTTC	CASSPWTVGGSETQYF
.	.	TRBV30	TRBJ1-1	TGTGCCTGGAGTAGACGAGGGCTTTTAAACACTGAAGCTTTCTTT	CAWSRRGLLNTEAFF
.	TRBD1	TRBV6-4	TRBJ1-1	TGTGCCAGAAGACCTTGGACAGGGGGTTTAACGACTGAAGCTTTCTTT	CARRPWTGGLTTEAFF
.	.	TRBV9	TRBJ1-1	TGTGCCAGCAGCGAGACCGCCGCGGGGGGAGCTTTCTTT	CASSETAAGGAFF
.	.	TRBV11-2	TRBJ2-7	TGTGCCAGCAGTCGCTACGAGCAGTACTTC	CASSRYEQYF
.	TRBD2	TRBV11-2	TRBJ2-3	TGTGCCAGCAGGGACTGGGGAGGGCTGGAAGATACGCAGTATTTT	CASRDWGGLEDTQYF
.	TRBD1	TRBV10-1	TRBJ2-7	TGCGCCAGCAGTGACCATGGGACAGGGTCGTACTTC	CASSDHGTGSYF
.	TRBD1	TRBV10-2	TRBJ2-2	TGCGCCAGCAGGAGACAGGGGGCGGCCGGGGAGCTGTTTTTT	CASRRQGAAGELFF
.	.	TRBV14	TRBJ1-6	TGTGCCAGCAGCCAAGATCCCGCAGGGAAGGCACCCCTCCACTTT	CASSQDPAGKAPLHF
.	TRBD2	TRBV5-1	TRBJ2-3	TGCGCCAGCAGCAGATATAGCGGGGAAAGCACAGATACGCAGTATTTT	CASSRYSGESTDTQYF
few	.	TRBV18	TRBJ1-3	TGTGCCAGCTCACAACTCGATCCCTTCTCTGGAAACACCATATATTTT	CASSQLDPFSGNTIYF
.	TRBD1	TRBV2	TRBJ1-2	TGTGCCAGCAGGGGGACAGGTACCTATGGCTACACCTTC	CASRGTGTYGYTF
.	.	TRBV11-2	TRBJ1-3	TGTGCCAGCAGCCCATTGTCCTGGGCCACCATATATTTT	CASSPLSWATIYF
.	.	TRBV7-9	TRBJ2-2	TGTGCCAGCAGCAGGGCCCGGGCTCAGGGCACCGGGGAGCTGTTTTTT	CASSRARAQGTGELFF
.	.	TRBV7-3	TRBJ2-7	TGTGCCAGCAGCCCCGACAGAAAACGTCCTTACGAGCAGTACTTC	CASSPDRKRPYEQYF
few	.	TRBV2	TRBJ2-5	TGTGCCAGCAGTCGGGAGTTGGGAGGGACCCAGTACTTC	CASSRELGGTQYF
.	.	TRBV9	TRBJ2-3	TGTGCCAGCAGCGGCTCGGGCACAGATACGCAGTATTTT	CASSGSGTDTQYF
.	.	TRBV18	TRBJ2-1	TGTGCCAGCTCATCAGGAGGGATCTACAATGAGCAGTTCTTC	CASSSGGIYNEQFF